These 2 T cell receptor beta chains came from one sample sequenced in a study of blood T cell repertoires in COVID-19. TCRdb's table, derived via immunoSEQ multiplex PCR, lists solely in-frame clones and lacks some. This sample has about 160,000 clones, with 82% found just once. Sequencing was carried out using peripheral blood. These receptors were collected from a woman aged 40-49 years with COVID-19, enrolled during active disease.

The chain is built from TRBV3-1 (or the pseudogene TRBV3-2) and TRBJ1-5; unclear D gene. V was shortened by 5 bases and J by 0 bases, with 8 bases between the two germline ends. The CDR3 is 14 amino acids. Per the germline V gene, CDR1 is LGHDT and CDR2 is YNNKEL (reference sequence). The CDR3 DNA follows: TGTGCCAGCAGCGCGGGATATAGCAATCAGCCCCAGCATTTT. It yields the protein CASSAGYSNQPQHF.

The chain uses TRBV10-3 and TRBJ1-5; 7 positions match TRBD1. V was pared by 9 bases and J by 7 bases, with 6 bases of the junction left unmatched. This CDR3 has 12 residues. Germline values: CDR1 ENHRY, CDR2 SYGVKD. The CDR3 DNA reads TGTGCCATATCCAGGGGGGACCAGCCCCAGCATTTT. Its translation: CAISRGDQPQHF.